These 28 T cell receptor beta chains share one sample of origin, sequenced in a study of shared clonotypes between healthy human individuals. Sequenced by immunoSEQ multiplex PCR; TCRdb stores in-frame clones only, minus some. The sample holds some 2,100,000 clones; roughly 91% are singletons and the top ten take under 2%. Naive CD8 cells were CD45RO-negative, positively selected for CCR7, excluding terminally differentiated effector memory CD45RA+ cells. The sample was naive CD8+ T cells from PBMCs. The receptors derive from a man between 18 and 29 years old in good health. Some clones in this sample may be carry-over from other donors' samples.

The rearrangement joins TRBV27 to TRBJ2-7, with D perhaps matching TRBD2 (6 bases). This CDR3 has 11 amino acids. Germline lookup yields CDR1 MNHEY and CDR2 SMNVEV (reference sequence). Trimming took 3 bases from V and 10 from J, leaving 10 bases between them. The CDR3: CASSFGGNQYF. For the CDR3, the DNA is TGTGCCAGCAGTTTCGGCGGGAACCAGTACTTC.

This chain uses TRBV28 with TRBJ2-4, with D perhaps TRBD1 (6 bases). Germline V CDR1 and CDR2: MDHEN, SYDVKM. The CDR3 consists of 15 residues. Trimming shortened V by 11 bases and J by 4 bases, and 21 bases separated the two germline ends. The CDR3 reads CAHGTRQESKNIQYF. The CDR3 nucleotides are TGTGCCCACGGGACCAGACAGGAGTCAAAAAACATTCAGTACTTC.

The chain employs TRBV5-3 and TRBJ2-7; 7 bases agree with TRBD1. TRBV5-3 belongs to the ORF category, with a function that is uncertain. The CDR3 sequence is 14 residues long. The ends lost 3 bases at V and 0 bases at J; junction bases unmatched: 3. The CDR3 protein is CARSSGQDSYEQYF. CDR3 nucleotides: TGTGCCAGAAGCTCTGGACAGGACTCCTACGAGCAGTACTTC.

The rearrangement uses TRBV9 and TRBJ1-1, with 7 bases fitting TRBD1. J gave up 0 bases and V 3 bases, and 2 bases lay outside the gene matches. The CDR3 totals 14 residues. Looked up from germline, CDR1 is SGDLS and CDR2 is YYNGEE. The CDR3 spells CASSADRLNTEAFF. DNA for the CDR3: TGTGCCAGCAGCGCGGACAGGCTGAACACTGAAGCTTTCTTT. The full variable domain, its missing parts supplied by reference TRBV9 and TRBJ1-1, is DSGVTQTPKHLITATGQRVTLRCSPRSGDLSVYWYQQSLDQGLQFLIQYYNGEERAKGNILERFSAQQFPDLHSELNLSSLELGDSALYFCASSADRLNTEAFFGQGTRLTVV.

This chain connects TRBV10-3 to TRBJ1-1; D might be TRBD1 (6 bases). The germline V gene has CDR1 ENHRY and CDR2 SYGVKD. CDR3 size: 12 residues. Between the trimmed V and J ends, which lost 11 bases and 4 bases, there was a span of 14 bases. The chain's CDR3 is CAGRGARTEAFF. CDR3 coding DNA: TGTGCCGGACGGGGGGCGCGCACTGAAGCTTTCTTT.

The chain is built from TRBV28 and TRBJ2-5; 7 bases line up with TRBD2. The V gene end was trimmed by 8 bases and the J gene end by 2 bases; junction bases not matched to a gene: 5. The CDR3 extends over 13 amino acids. CDR1 is MDHEN and CDR2 is SYDVKM in the germline V gene. CDR3 amino acids: CASALAEQETQYF. DNA for the CDR3: TGTGCCAGCGCCCTAGCGGAGCAAGAGACCCAGTACTTC. Looking up the rest from reference TRBV28 and TRBJ2-5 gives the full variable domain: DVKVTQSSRYLVKRTGEKVFLECVQDMDHENMFWYRQDPGLGLRLIYFSYDVKMKEKGDIPEGYSVSREKKERFSLILESASTNQTSMYLCASALAEQETQYFGPGTRLLVL.

This rearrangement joins TRBV5-4 to TRBJ2-7, with D uncertain. The CDR3 has 13 amino acids. The germline V gene encodes CDR1 SGHNT and CDR2 YYREEE (reference sequence). Trimming took off 2 bases at V and 4 bases at J, with 10 bases between the two ends. The CDR3 region is CASSFGSGYEQYF. The CDR3 DNA follows: TGTGCCAGCAGCTTCGGGTCGGGTTACGAGCAGTACTTC.

The chain combines TRBV18 with TRBJ1-1; no clear D. CDR1 and CDR2 (germline): KGHSH, LQKENI. V was shortened by 4 bases and J by 0 bases, with 3 bases between the two germline ends. The CDR3 has 12 amino acids. CDR3 region: CASSQMNTEAFF. CDR3 DNA: TGTGCCAGCTCACAGATGAACACTGAAGCTTTCTTT.

The chain uses TRBV6-1 and TRBJ1-5; D perhaps matches TRBD1 (5 bases). The CDR3 spans 15 residues. Trimming cost V 3 bases and J 8 bases, with 17 bases left between them. Germline CDR1 reads MNHNS; CDR2 reads SASEGT. CDR3 coding DNA: TGTGCCAGCAGTGATGCGTTAGGGGCACGCGAGCCCCAGCATTTT. It is translated as CASSDALGAREPQHF.

This rearrangement joins TRBV6-1 to TRBJ2-7; D tentatively reads TRBD1 or TRBD2 (5 bases each). V lost 1 base and J 4 bases, leaving 8 bases between the germline ends. The germline CDR1 and CDR2 sequences are MNHNS and SASEGT. CDR3 length: 13 residues. In DNA form, the CDR3 reads TGTGCCAGCAGTGAAGTGGGGGTATACGAGCAGTACTTC. Amino acids: CASSEVGVYEQYF.

The V call is TRBV28, the J call TRBJ2-1, with no clear D. Germline CDR1 is MDHEN and CDR2 is SYDVKM. The ends were cut back, 5 bases at V and 0 bases at J, with 5 bases in the middle. CDR3 length: 13 residues. The CDR3 reads CASSVNSYNEQFF. The DNA of the CDR3 is TGTGCCAGCAGTGTTAACTCCTACAATGAGCAGTTCTTC.

The CDR3 sequence is CASSDSSEEGLTNEQFF. The CDR3 DNA sequence: TGTGCCAGCAGTGATTCCTCCGAGGAGGGACTGACCAATGAGCAGTTCTTC. The chain combines TRBV25-1 with TRBJ2-1; D possibly corresponds to TRBD2 (6 bases). CDR1 is MGHDK and CDR2 is SYGVNS in the germline V gene. The CDR3 is 17 amino acids. Trimming took off 3 bases at V and 6 bases at J, with 21 bases between the two ends.

This clone was seen a few times. This chain joins TRBV27 and TRBJ1-4; the D is unclear. The germline V and J ends were trimmed by 3 bases and 8 bases, with 7 bases remaining between them. The length of the CDR3 is 12 residues. Germline CDR1 and CDR2: MNHEY and SMNVEV (reference sequence). CDR3 DNA: TGTGCCAGCAGTTTCTTGGGGGAAAAACTGTTTTTT. Protein product: CASSFLGEKLFF.

The V gene is TRBV7-9, the J gene TRBJ1-1; perhaps TRBD1 as D (6 bases). Germline loops: CDR1 SEHNR, CDR2 FQNEAQ (reference sequence). The V and J ends lost 2 bases and 6 bases respectively, with 10 bases between them. The CDR3 is 13 residues long. DNA of the CDR3: TGTGCCAGCAGCTTACACAGGGACGCTGAAGCTTTCTTT. Encoded protein: CASSLHRDAEAFF. Drawing the rest from reference TRBV7-9 and TRBJ1-1, the complete variable domain is DTGVSQNPRHKITKRGQNVTFRCDPISEHNRLYWYRQTLGQGPEFLTYFQNEAQLEKSRLLSDRFSAERPKGSFSTLEIQRTEQGDSAMYLCASSLHRDAEAFFGQGTRLTVV.

The CDR3 spells CASSPASGSSYEQYF. The CDR3 coding sequence is TGTGCCAGCAGTCCGGCTAGCGGGAGCTCCTACGAGCAGTACTTC. The J gene is TRBJ2-7, the V gene TRBV9, with 10 bases aligning to TRBD2. Per the germline V gene, CDR1 is SGDLS and CDR2 is YYNGEE. With 5 bases clipped from V and 0 bases from J, the junction kept 5 bases outside the gene matches. The CDR3 is 15 residues long.

Here the CDR3 DNA reads TGTGCCACCTTCGGGACAGTCAGGGGACTGGGCACTACCGGGGAGCTGTTTTTT. This translates into CATFGTVRGLGTTGELFF. The genes are TRBV10-3 and TRBJ2-2, with D possibly TRBD1 on 7 matching bases. Germline V gene data show CDR1 as ENHRY and CDR2 as SYGVKD. Trimming cost V 10 bases and J 5 bases, with 29 bases left between them. The CDR3 covers 18 residues.

The chain joins TRBV13 to TRBJ1-1; a weak D match, TRBD1 (5 bases). The length of the CDR3 is 12 residues. CDR1 PRHDT and CDR2 FYEKMQ come from the germline V gene (reference sequence). V lost 0 bases and J lost 9, with 8 bases in between. DNA of the CDR3: TGTGCCAGCAGCTTAGGAGAGGGGCAAGCTTTCTTT. This codes for CASSLGEGQAFF.

The CDR3 nucleotides are TGTGCCAGCAGCGTAGGAGGGAGTCCCGCTGAAGCTTTCTTT. Protein product: CASSVGGSPAEAFF. The chain joins TRBV9 to TRBJ1-1; D unclear. There are 14 residues in the CDR3. With 0 bases removed from V and 6 bases from J, the gap between germline ends came to 12 bases. Germline V CDR1 and CDR2: SGDLS, YYNGEE.

The chain is built from TRBV27 and TRBJ2-1, with 10 bases lining up with TRBD1. Germline loops: CDR1 MNHEY, CDR2 SMNVEV (reference sequence). The V and J ends lost 4 bases and 6 bases, in that order; junction bases with no gene match: 9. The CDR3 consists of 16 residues. The CDR3 spells CASSSRTGGRTNEQFF. As DNA, the CDR3 is TGTGCCAGCAGTTCGAGGACAGGGGGACGCACCAATGAGCAGTTCTTC.

The V call is TRBV10-3, the J call TRBJ2-5; 11 nucleotides line up with TRBD2. Germline values: CDR1 ENHRY, CDR2 SYGVKD. J was trimmed by 2 bases and V by 4 bases; bases with no gene match: 6. The length of the CDR3 is 16 residues. CDR3 nucleotide sequence: TGTGCCATCAGTGGAACTAGCGGGAGCATACAAGAGACCCAGTACTTC. This translates into CAISGTSGSIQETQYF.

CDR3 nucleotides: TGTGCCAGCAGCTTGGATCGGGGGGGCTGGCGGACCCAGTACTTC. Amino acids: CASSLDRGGWRTQYF. This chain links TRBV28 with TRBJ2-5, with 8 bases aligning to TRBD2. Germline loops: CDR1 MDHEN, CDR2 SYDVKM. The length of the CDR3 is 15 residues. The V segment lost 6 bases and the J segment 7 bases; nucleotides outside the gene matches: 13.

The chain links TRBV9 to TRBJ2-5, with a possible D match to TRBD2 (5 bases). CDR1 is SGDLS and CDR2 is YYNGEE in the germline V gene. This CDR3 comprises 15 residues. Trimming shortened V by 4 bases and J by 2 bases, and 15 bases separated the two germline ends. CDR3 region: CASSPTWRVQETQYF. DNA for the CDR3: TGTGCCAGCAGCCCCACCTGGCGGGTACAAGAGACCCAGTACTTC.

The rearrangement links TRBV4-1 to TRBJ1-6; the match to TRBD1 covers 10 bases. Germline trimming cut 4 bases from V and 9 bases from J; bases unmatched to any gene: 3. CDR1 MGHRA and CDR2 YSYEKL come from the germline V gene. The CDR3 extends over 14 amino acids. The DNA of the CDR3 is TGCGCCAGCAGCCCCGGGACAGGGGTTTCACCCCTCCACTTT. This codes for CASSPGTGVSPLHF.

This clone has just one count. The chain uses TRBV19 and TRBJ2-7, with 9 nucleotides matching TRBD2. With V trimmed by 0 bases and J by 5 bases, 14 bases remained unmatched. Germline V gives CDR1 LNHDA, CDR2 SQIVND (reference sequence). The CDR3 spans 18 residues. The CDR3: CASSIDFYTGTSPDEQYF. CDR3 coding DNA: TGTGCCAGTAGTATAGATTTCTATACCGGGACTAGCCCCGACGAGCAGTACTTC.

The chain recombines TRBV4-3 with TRBJ2-2; tentative D call: TRBD1 (5 bases). CDR1 is LGHNA and CDR2 is YSLEER in the germline V gene. V was trimmed by 0 bases and J by 2 bases, leaving 10 bases between them. The CDR3 is 16 residues long. The CDR3 protein is CASSQDWQGNTGELFF. The CDR3 region has the DNA TGCGCCAGCAGCCAAGATTGGCAGGGTAACACCGGGGAGCTGTTTTTT.

This chain joins TRBV19 and TRBJ1-4; a weak D match, TRBD1 (5 bases). The V end was cut by 3 bases, the J end by 7 bases, with 12 bases between. Germline CDR1 reads LNHDA; CDR2 reads SQIVND (reference sequence). CDR3 length: 14 amino acids. The CDR3 region has the DNA TGTGCCAGTAGTATTAAGGGGAGAGGTGAAAAACTGTTTTTT. Encoded protein: CASSIKGRGEKLFF.

CDR3 sequence (DNA): TGTGCCAGCAGCAACGACGCAGACGCCACCTACAATGAGCAGTTCTTC. Protein product: CASSNDADATYNEQFF. The chain links TRBV2 to TRBJ2-1, with no clear D. Germline V lookup: CDR1 SNHLY, CDR2 FYNNEI. Trimming pared 6 bases from V and 2 bases from J, leaving 17 bases between. The CDR3 contains 16 residues.

The chain recombines TRBV7-2 with TRBJ2-7; 12 nucleotides match TRBD2. V shed 3 bases and J 4 bases; nucleotides not matched to a gene: 7. Germline V gives CDR1 SGHTA, CDR2 FQGNSA. The length of the CDR3 is 16 residues. The CDR3 loop reads CASSFRLAGDGYEQYF. The CDR3 region has the DNA TGTGCCAGCAGCTTCCGACTAGCGGGAGACGGGTACGAGCAGTACTTC.